What follows are 18 T cell receptor beta chains derived from one specimen sequenced in a study of T cells in Graves' hyperthyroidism and ophthalmopathy. The TCR beta CDR3 regions underwent amplification using RNA transcripts as the source. During a first-round RT-PCR of the TCR CDR3, the HTBI primer set was used. Each CDR3 protein gets one entry after TCRdb re-called the multiplex PCR reads with MiXCR. The data hold about 150,000 distinct CDR3 sequences, with approximately 20% observed a single time. The sample was blood. These receptors originate from a woman between 50 and 59 years old with Graves' hyperthyroidism that later progressed to Graves' ophthalmopathy.

The J gene is TRBJ2-7, the V gene TRBV7-9; 11 nucleotides match TRBD1. The junction had 9 bases not matched to a gene; V was cut back by 8 bases and J by 6 bases. Germline values: CDR1 SEHNR, CDR2 FQNEAQ (reference sequence). This CDR3 has 14 residues. CDR3 nucleotides: TGTGCCAGCGAACGTGGACAGGGGGCGTTCGAGCAGTACTTC. Translating it yields CASERGQGAFEQYF.

This clonotype was counted a few times. The V and J genes are TRBV7-9 and TRBJ2-6; the D is unclear. The CDR3 length is 15 residues. V was clipped by 1 base and J by 3 bases, with 7 bases between them. Per germline, CDR1 SEHNR and CDR2 FQNEAQ (reference sequence). The CDR3 reads CASSLDWSGANVLTF. DNA of the CDR3: TGTGCCAGCAGCTTAGATTGGAGTGGGGCCAACGTCCTGACTTTC. The full variable domain, with the rest looked up from reference TRBV7-9 and TRBJ2-6, is DTGVSQNPRHKITKRGQNVTFRCDPISEHNRLYWYRQTLGQGPEFLTYFQNEAQLEKSRLLSDRFSAERPKGSFSTLEIQRTEQGDSAMYLCASSLDWSGANVLTFGAGSRLTVL.

Here the CDR3 DNA reads TGTGCCATCAGTGACCCGGGACTAGCGGCTAATGAGCAGTTCTTC. The encoded protein is CAISDPGLAANEQFF. The gene calls are TRBV10-3 and TRBJ2-1; 11 nucleotides match TRBD2. V trimming: 3 bases; J trimming: 7 bases; junction bases outside the gene matches: 5. Germline lookup yields CDR1 ENHRY and CDR2 SYGVKD. This CDR3 is built from 15 residues.

At least ten counts were recorded for this clonotype. The gene calls are TRBV4-1 and TRBJ1-1; D gene unclear. V was cut by 4 bases and J by 1 base, with 13 bases left in between. This CDR3 contains 15 residues. The germline gives CDR1 MGHRA, CDR2 YSYEKL. The CDR3 coding sequence is TGCGCCAGCAGCCTATTTGGCCCCCAGAACACTGAAGCTTTCTTT. It encodes CASSLFGPQNTEAFF.

This clonotype showed up many times. The J gene is TRBJ1-1, the V gene TRBV28; D is ambiguous. Germline V lookup: CDR1 MDHEN, CDR2 SYDVKM. Trimming stripped 2 bases from V and 3 bases from J, with 4 bases between. This CDR3 comprises 12 residues. The CDR3 DNA reads as TGTGCCAGCAGTTTAAGGGACACTGAAGCTTTCTTT. Amino acid sequence: CASSLRDTEAFF.

The chain links TRBV28 to TRBJ2-5; perhaps D is TRBD1 or TRBD2 (6 bases each). This CDR3 has 16 amino acids. The V and J ends lost 5 bases and 4 bases respectively, with 20 bases between them. The germline V gene has CDR1 MDHEN and CDR2 SYDVKM. This chain's CDR3 is CASSPEGGGPRETQYF. The CDR3 coding sequence is TGTGCCAGCAGTCCCGAGGGGGGCGGGCCGCGAGAGACCCAGTACTTC.

The rearrangement joins TRBV5-6 to TRBJ1-2; no clear D gene. The CDR3 runs to 16 residues. Trimming took 4 bases from V and 0 from J, leaving 16 bases between them. Germline lookup yields CDR1 SGHDT and CDR2 YYEEEE. The CDR3: CASSTGLGIANYGYTF. The CDR3, as DNA: TGTGCCAGCAGCACCGGACTGGGCATAGCTAACTATGGCTACACCTTC.

The chain uses TRBV28 and TRBJ2-7; D might be TRBD2 (5 bases). Germline V gives CDR1 MDHEN, CDR2 SYDVKM. The CDR3 length is 16 residues. Trimming pared 2 bases from V and 3 bases from J, leaving 17 bases between. CDR3 sequence: CASSLGGLTPFYEQYF. The CDR3 nucleotides read TGTGCCAGCAGTTTAGGAGGCCTCACCCCATTCTACGAGCAGTACTTC.

The rearrangement uses TRBV3-1 and TRBJ2-1; 9 bases map to TRBD2. Germline assignment: CDR1 LGHDT and CDR2 YNNKEL (reference sequence). Unmatched junction bases numbered 18, after V lost 3 bases and J lost 9 bases. CDR3 length equals 18 residues. The CDR3, as DNA: TGTGCCAGCAGCCACTCTGGGGCGGGAGGGGAGTACAAGCCTGAGCAGTTCTTC. Translation gives CASSHSGAGGEYKPEQFF.

This clonotype has more than one count but fewer than ten. This rearrangement joins TRBV5-1 to TRBJ2-7; 9 bases are shared with TRBD1. The length of the CDR3 is 12 residues. J was trimmed by 4 bases and V by 6 bases; bases with no gene match: 2. Germline V gene lookup returns CDR1 SGHRS and CDR2 YFSETQ. This CDR3 reads CASTGTGYEQYF. The CDR3 region has the DNA TGCGCCAGCACGGGGACAGGGTACGAGCAGTACTTC.

The chain employs TRBV19 and TRBJ2-7; 9 bases are shared with TRBD1. The CDR3 loop spans 14 amino acids. Germline-derived CDR1 and CDR2 are LNHDA and SQIVND (reference sequence). J was trimmed by 5 bases and V by 5 bases; bases with no gene match: 7. The DNA of the CDR3 is TGTGCCAGTAGTGTCGGGACAGGGAAAAACGAGCAGTACTTC. Its protein is CASSVGTGKNEQYF.

The V and J genes are TRBV6-1 and TRBJ1-6; D unclear. This CDR3 region has 16 residues. Germline V gene data show CDR1 as MNHNS and CDR2 as SASEGT. The V end lost 2 bases, the J end lost 0 bases, and 8 bases lay between the germline ends. The CDR3 nucleotides read TGTGCCAGCAGTGAACTGTTCAGCTCCTATAATTCACCCCTCCACTTT. This encodes CASSELFSSYNSPLHF.

This clonotype was recorded many times. The rearrangement uses TRBV9 and TRBJ2-1; TRBD2 matches at 9 bases. Germline CDR1 is SGDLS and CDR2 is YYNGEE. The CDR3 contains 16 residues. Trimming at V came to 0 bases and at J to 4 bases, leaving 5 bases not matched to a gene. CDR3 in amino acids: CASSVEGLAAYNEQFF. As DNA, the CDR3 is TGTGCCAGCAGCGTAGAGGGACTAGCAGCTTACAATGAGCAGTTCTTC.

This chain connects TRBV28 to TRBJ2-7; D gene uncertain. The CDR3 loop spans 13 amino acids. Trimming pared 3 bases from V and 3 bases from J, leaving 9 bases between. The germline V gene has CDR1 MDHEN and CDR2 SYDVKM. The CDR3 region has the DNA TGTGCCAGCAGTTTTCGCGTTCTCTACGAGCAGTACTTC. Translated: CASSFRVLYEQYF.

The chain couples TRBV12-3 or TRBV12-4 to TRBJ2-5; no reliable D call. CDR3 length equals 14 residues. V was cut by 3 bases and J by 0 bases, with 8 bases left in between. DNA for the CDR3: TGTGCCAGCAGTTTTTTTGGACACCAAGAGACCCAGTACTTC. Translation: CASSFFGHQETQYF.

Ten or more counts support this clonotype. V usage is TRBV6-1 and J usage is TRBJ2-1; D remains ambiguous. The V and J ends lost 8 bases and 3 bases respectively, with 5 bases between them. The germline V gene encodes CDR1 MNHNS and CDR2 SASEGT. CDR3 length: 11 residues. The CDR3 loop is CASADYNEQFF. Here the CDR3 DNA reads TGTGCCAGCGCTGACTACAATGAGCAGTTCTTC.

The V call is TRBV6-2 or TRBV6-3, the J call TRBJ2-1; D not resolved. Trimming left V 5 bases short and J 6 bases short, with 14 bases between. The CDR3 contains 14 residues. Germline CDR1 and CDR2: MNHEY and SVGEGT. DNA of the CDR3: TGTGCCAGCAGTCCCAGGTACGGGTCCAATGAGCAGTTCTTC. As protein: CASSPRYGSNEQFF.

This clonotype was seen at least ten times. Relative to the germline gene, one junction end is altered; a read error may explain this. The V call is TRBV7-7, the J call TRBJ2-3, with D perhaps matching TRBD2 (6 bases). Germline V gene sequence: CDR1 SSHAT, CDR2 FNYEAQ (reference sequence). This CDR3 is built from 15 residues. The chain's CDR3 is CASSPGGPRTDTQYF. CDR3 nucleotides: TGTGCTAGCAGCCCTGGAGGGCCCCGCACAGATACGCAGTATTTT. Looking up the rest from reference TRBV7-7 and TRBJ2-3 gives the full variable domain: GAGVSQSPRYKVTKRGQDVTLRCDPISSHATLYWYQQALGQGPEFLTYFNYEAQPDKSGLPSDRFSAERPEGSISTLTIQRTEQRDSAMYRCASSPGGPRTDTQYFGPGTRLTVL.